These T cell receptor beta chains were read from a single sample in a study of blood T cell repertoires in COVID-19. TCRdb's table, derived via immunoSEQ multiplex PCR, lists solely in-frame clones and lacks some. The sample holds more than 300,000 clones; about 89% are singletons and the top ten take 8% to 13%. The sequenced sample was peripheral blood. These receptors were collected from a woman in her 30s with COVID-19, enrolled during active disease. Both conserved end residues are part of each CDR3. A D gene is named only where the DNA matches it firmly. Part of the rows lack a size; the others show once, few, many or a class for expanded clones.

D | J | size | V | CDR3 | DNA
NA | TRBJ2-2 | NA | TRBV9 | CASSVTLGENTGELFF | TGTGCCAGCAGCGTAACCCTGGGAGAAAACACCGGGGAGCTGTTTTTT
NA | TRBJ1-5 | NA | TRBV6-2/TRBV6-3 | CASSYPYQPQHF | TGTGCCAGCAGTTACCCTTATCAGCCCCAGCATTTT
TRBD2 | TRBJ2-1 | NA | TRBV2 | CASRAGGNNEQFF | TGTGCCAGCAGGGCGGGAGGTAACAATGAGCAGTTCTTC
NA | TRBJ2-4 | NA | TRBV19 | CASSTGLDIQYF | TGTGCCAGTAGTACAGGGTTGGACATTCAGTACTTC
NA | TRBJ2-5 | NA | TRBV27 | CASSSPFEGQETQYF | TGTGCCAGCAGCTCCCCTTTCGAGGGCCAAGAGACCCAGTACTTC
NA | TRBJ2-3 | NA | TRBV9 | CASSLTGRGLSDTQYF | TGTGCCAGCAGCTTAACAGGGCGCGGGCTTTCGGATACGCAGTATTTT
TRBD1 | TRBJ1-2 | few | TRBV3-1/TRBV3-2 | CASSQGTGQDYGYTF | TGTGCCAGCAGCCAAGGAACCGGACAGGACTATGGCTACACCTTC
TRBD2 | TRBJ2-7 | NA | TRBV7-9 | CASSLAIAGESEQYF | TGTGCCAGCAGCTTAGCAATAGCGGGAGAAAGCGAGCAGTACTTC
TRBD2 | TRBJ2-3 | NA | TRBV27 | CASSRRTSGRPDTQYF | TGTGCCAGCAGTAGGAGGACTAGCGGGAGGCCAGATACGCAGTATTTT
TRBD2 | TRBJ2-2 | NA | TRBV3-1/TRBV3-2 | CASSQVAGEVGELFF | TGTGCCAGCAGCCAAGTAGCGGGAGAGGTCGGGGAGCTGTTTTTT
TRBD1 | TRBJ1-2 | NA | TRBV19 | CASSAPGQGVWDGYTF | TGTGCCAGTAGTGCGCCGGGACAGGGGGTATGGGATGGCTACACCTTC
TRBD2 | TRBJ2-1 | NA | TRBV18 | CASSPRTSVDEQFF | TGTGCCAGCTCACCACGTACTAGCGTCGATGAGCAGTTCTTC
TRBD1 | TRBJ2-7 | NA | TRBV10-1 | CASSDTGGTRSYEQYF | TGCGCCAGCAGTGACACAGGGGGCACGAGGTCCTACGAGCAGTACTTC
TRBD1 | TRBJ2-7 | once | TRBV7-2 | CASSEDRAYEQYF | TGTGCCAGCAGTGAAGACAGGGCCTACGAGCAGTACTTC
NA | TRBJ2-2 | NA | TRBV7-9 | CASSVTLVPGELFF | TGTGCCAGCAGCGTCACTCTAGTCCCCGGGGAGCTGTTTTTT
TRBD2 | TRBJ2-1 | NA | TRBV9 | CASSVALAGDNEQFF | TGTGCCAGCAGCGTAGCGCTAGCGGGAGACAATGAGCAGTTCTTC
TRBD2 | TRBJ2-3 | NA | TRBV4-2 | CASSQGTSGRETDTQYF | TGTGCCAGCAGCCAAGGGACTAGCGGGAGGGAAACAGATACGCAGTATTTT
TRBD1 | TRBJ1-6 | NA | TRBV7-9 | CASSPTGGNSPLHF | TGTGCCAGCAGCCCGACAGGGGGGAATTCACCCCTCCACTTT
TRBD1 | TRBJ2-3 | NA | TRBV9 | CASRQGQATDTQYF | TGTGCCAGCAGACAGGGACAGGCAACAGATACGCAGTATTTT
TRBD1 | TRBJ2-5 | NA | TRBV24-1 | CATSGQDRAETQYF | TGTGCCACCAGTGGCCAGGACAGGGCGGAGACCCAGTACTTC
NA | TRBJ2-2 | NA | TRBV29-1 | CSVGRGRNTGELFF | TGCAGCGTTGGAAGGGGGAGGAACACCGGGGAGCTGTTTTTT
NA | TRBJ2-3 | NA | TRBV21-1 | CASNRPVPTEKNTDTQYF | TGTGCCAGCAACCGCCCGGTCCCGACTGAAAAGAACACAGATACGCAGTATTTT
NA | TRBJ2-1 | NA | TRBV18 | CASSLQEGPEQFF | TGTGCCAGCTCATTACAGGAGGGACCTGAGCAGTTCTTC
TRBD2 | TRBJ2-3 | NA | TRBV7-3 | CASSLKPPPPGRTDTQYF | TGTGCCAGCAGCTTAAAGCCCCCTCCCCCCGGGAGGACAGATACGCAGTATTTT
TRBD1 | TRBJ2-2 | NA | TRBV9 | CASSPQGQWVGELFF | TGTGCCAGCAGCCCACAGGGACAGTGGGTAGGGGAGCTGTTTTTT
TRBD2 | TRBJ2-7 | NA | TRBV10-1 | CASSEGGSPWEQYF | TGCGCCAGCAGTGAAGGCGGGAGCCCCTGGGAGCAGTACTTC
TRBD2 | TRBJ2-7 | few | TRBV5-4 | CASFEAGAYEQYF | TGTGCCAGTTTTGAGGCGGGGGCCTACGAGCAGTACTTC
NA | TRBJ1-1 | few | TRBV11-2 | CASSLTAGTEAFF | TGTGCCAGCAGCCTTACCGCAGGGACTGAAGCTTTCTTT
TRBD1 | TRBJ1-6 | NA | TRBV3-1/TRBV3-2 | CASSLRDRRNSPLHF | TGTGCCAGCAGCCTCCGGGACAGAAGAAATTCACCCCTCCACTTT
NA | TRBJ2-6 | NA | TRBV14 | CASSPGFSGANVLTF | TGTGCCAGCAGCCCAGGCTTCTCTGGGGCCAACGTCCTGACTTTC
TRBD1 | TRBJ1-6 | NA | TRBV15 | CATSSRTGGSSPLHF | TGTGCCACCAGCAGCAGAACAGGGGGCAGTTCACCCCTCCACTTT
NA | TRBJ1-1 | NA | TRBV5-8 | CASSLTWGGRTEAFF | TGTGCCAGCAGCCTTACGTGGGGCGGGAGGACTGAAGCTTTCTTT
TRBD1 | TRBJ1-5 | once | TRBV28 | CASFGTGRSQPQHF | TGTGCCAGCTTCGGGACAGGGCGTAGTCAGCCCCAGCATTTT
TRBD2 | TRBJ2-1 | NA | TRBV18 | CASSPGLALTSYNEQFF | TGTGCCAGCTCACCAGGACTAGCGCTCACCTCCTACAATGAGCAGTTCTTC
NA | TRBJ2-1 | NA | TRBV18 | CASSPSVSSYNEQFF | TGTGCCAGCTCACCTAGCGTTAGCTCCTACAATGAGCAGTTCTTC
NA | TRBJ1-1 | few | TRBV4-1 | CASSQDTVNTEAFF | TGCGCCAGCAGCCAAGACACTGTGAACACTGAAGCTTTCTTT
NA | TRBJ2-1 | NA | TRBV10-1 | CASSVGSSYNEQFF | TGCGCCAGCAGTGTGGGGAGCTCCTACAATGAGCAGTTCTTC
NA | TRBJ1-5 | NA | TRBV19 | CASSIHWGGNQPQHF | TGTGCCAGTAGTATACACTGGGGAGGCAATCAGCCCCAGCATTTT
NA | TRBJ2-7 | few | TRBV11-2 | CASSLDLTGVYEQYF | TGTGCCAGCAGCTTAGATCTAACGGGAGTCTACGAGCAGTACTTC
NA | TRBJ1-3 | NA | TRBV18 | CASSHQQGPPENTIYF | TGTGCCAGCTCACATCAACAGGGTCCTCCCGAAAACACCATATATTTT
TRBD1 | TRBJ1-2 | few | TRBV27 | CASSTDRWNGYTF | TGTGCCAGCAGTACGGACAGGTGGAATGGCTACACCTTC
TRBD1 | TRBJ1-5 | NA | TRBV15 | CATSRQGAGQPQHF | TGTGCCACCAGCCGCCAGGGGGCGGGTCAGCCCCAGCATTTT
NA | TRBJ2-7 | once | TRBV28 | CASSTIYEQYF | TGTGCCAGCAGTACTATCTACGAGCAGTACTTC
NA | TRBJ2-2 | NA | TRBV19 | CASRDTGELFF | TGTGCCTCCAGGGACACCGGGGAGCTGTTTTTT
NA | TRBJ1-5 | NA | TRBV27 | CASSPLQGNQPQHF | TGTGCCAGCAGTCCCCTACAGGGAAATCAGCCCCAGCATTTT
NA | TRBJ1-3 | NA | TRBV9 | CASSSRGVLSGNTIYF | TGTGCCAGCAGCTCCAGAGGCGTTCTCTCTGGAAACACCATATATTTT
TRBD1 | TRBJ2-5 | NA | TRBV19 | CASRDRGLQETQYF | TGTGCCAGCCGGGACAGGGGGCTCCAAGAGACCCAGTACTTC
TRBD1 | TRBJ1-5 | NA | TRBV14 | CASSRQGSQPQHF | TGTGCCAGCAGCCGACAGGGCAGTCAGCCCCAGCATTTT
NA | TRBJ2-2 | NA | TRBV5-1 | CASSFQGSTGELFF | TGCGCCAGCAGCTTTCAGGGGAGCACCGGGGAGCTGTTTTTT